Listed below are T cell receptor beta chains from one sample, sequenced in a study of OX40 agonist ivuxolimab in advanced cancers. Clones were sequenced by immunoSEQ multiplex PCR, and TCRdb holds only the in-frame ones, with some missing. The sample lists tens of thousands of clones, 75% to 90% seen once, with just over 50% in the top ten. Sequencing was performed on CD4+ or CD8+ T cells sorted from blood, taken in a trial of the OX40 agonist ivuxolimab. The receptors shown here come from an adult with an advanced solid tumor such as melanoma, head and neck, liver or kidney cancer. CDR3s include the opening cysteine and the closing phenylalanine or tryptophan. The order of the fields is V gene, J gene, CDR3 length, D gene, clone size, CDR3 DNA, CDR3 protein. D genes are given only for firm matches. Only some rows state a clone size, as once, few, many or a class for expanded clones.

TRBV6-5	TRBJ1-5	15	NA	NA	TGTGCCAGCAGCCCGGGGGGGGGTAGCAATCAGCCCCAGCATTTT	CASSPGGGSNQPQHF
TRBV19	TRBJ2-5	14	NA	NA	TGTGCCAGTAGTACTTCCGGGACGCAAGAGACCCAGTACTTC	CASSTSGTQETQYF
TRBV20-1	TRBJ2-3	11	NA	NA	TGCAGTGCCCCAAAAACAGATACGCAGTATTTT	CSAPKTDTQYF
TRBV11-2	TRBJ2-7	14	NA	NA	TGTGCCAGCAGCCGTAGGAGCAGGGACTACGAGCAGTACTTC	CASSRRSRDYEQYF
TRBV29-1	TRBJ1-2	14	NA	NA	TGCAGCGTTGAAGGTGGCAGCCCTAACTATGGCTACACCTTC	CSVEGGSPNYGYTF
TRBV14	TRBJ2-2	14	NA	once	TGTGCCAGCAGCCAAGGCTTATACACCGGGGAGCTGTTTTTT	CASSQGLYTGELFF
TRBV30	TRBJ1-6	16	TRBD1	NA	TGTGCCTGGACCCCGTGGGGGACAGGGCCCAATTCACCCCTCCACTTT	CAWTPWGTGPNSPLHF
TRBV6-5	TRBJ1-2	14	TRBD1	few	TGTGCCAGCAGCTTAACAGGGGGCAGCGATGGCTACACCTTC	CASSLTGGSDGYTF
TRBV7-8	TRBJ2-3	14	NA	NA	TGTGCCAGCACAAGGGGTTTAGGCACAGGTACGCAGTATTTT	CASTRGLGTGTQYF
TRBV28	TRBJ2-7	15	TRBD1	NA	TGTGCCAGCAGTTTTCTGGGACAGCAGCCCTACGAGCAGTACTTC	CASSFLGQQPYEQYF
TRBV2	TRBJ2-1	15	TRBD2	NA	TGTGCCACCCAGAGGGGAACTAGCGGGAGCGATGAGCAGTTCTTC	CATQRGTSGSDEQFF
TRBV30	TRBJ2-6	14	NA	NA	TGTGCCTGCAACAGGGACCCTGGGGCCAACGTCCTGACTTTC	CACNRDPGANVLTF
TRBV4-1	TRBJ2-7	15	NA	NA	TGCGCCAGCAGCCACATGATCAGGGGCCGCTACGAGCAGTACTTC	CASSHMIRGRYEQYF
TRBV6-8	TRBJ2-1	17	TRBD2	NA	TGTGCCAGCAAGGGGACTAGCGGGCCTGACTCCTACAATGAGCAGTTCTTC	CASKGTSGPDSYNEQFF
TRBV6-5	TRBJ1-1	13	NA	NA	TGTGCCAGCAGGAATGATAGGGACACTGAAGCTTTCTTT	CASRNDRDTEAFF
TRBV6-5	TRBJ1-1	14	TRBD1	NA	TGTGCCAGCAGAGCGACAGGGTTGAACACTGAAGCTTTCTTT	CASRATGLNTEAFF
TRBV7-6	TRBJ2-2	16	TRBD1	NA	TGTGCCAGCAGCGTAACAGGGGGCGCAAGCACCGGGGAGCTGTTTTTT	CASSVTGGASTGELFF